This T cell receptor beta chain is from a study of cytomegalovirus exposure and HLA in healthy donors. The PCR contained 60 Vbeta and 13 Jbeta primers. This table comes from immunoSEQ multiplex PCR, and its TCRdb copy is limited to in-frame clones, with some not included. The table has about 160,000 clones, over 70% seen once. The CDR3 totals 13 residues. Germline CDR1 reads SNHLY; CDR2 reads FYNNEI. Trimming took 6 bases from V and 4 from J, leaving 12 bases between them. There are a few counts of this clone. Sample: PBMCs. The J gene is TRBJ1-2, the V gene TRBV2; TRBD1 might be the D (6 bases). The receptor was derived from a woman aged 40 to 55 in good health and CMV-seropositive. DNA for the CDR3: TGTGCCAGCAGCGGGACACTCCTCTATGGCTACACCTTC. Translated, it gives CASSGTLLYGYTF.